These 15 T cell receptor beta chains share one sample of origin, sequenced in a study of blood T cell repertoires in COVID-19. Libraries were prepared by immunoSEQ multiplex PCR; TCRdb keeps only in-frame clonotypes and omits some of them. This sample has 200,000 to 250,000 clones; roughly 85% occur once, and the top ten carry more than 3.5%. The sequencing input was PBMCs or T cells enriched from blood (not recorded which). The receptor set was obtained from a woman aged 40 to 50 with acute COVID-19.

This clone was seen a handful of times. The rearrangement joins TRBV6-5 to TRBJ1-1, with D possibly being TRBD1 (6 bases). This CDR3 has 13 residues. Trimming removed 8 bases at V and 1 base at J, with 11 bases between. The germline V gene has CDR1 MNHEY and CDR2 SVGAGI. The CDR3 DNA follows: TGTGCCAGCGGGGACACCACGAACACTGAAGCTTTCTTT. Protein: CASGDTTNTEAFF.

V and J are TRBV13 and TRBJ1-2; D not resolved. From germline, CDR1 is PRHDT and CDR2 FYEKMQ (reference sequence). Trimming shortened V by 1 base and J by 2 bases, and 17 bases separated the two germline ends. This CDR3 has 17 residues. CDR3 residues: CASSLDSTLSLNYGYTF. CDR3 DNA: TGTGCCAGCAGCTTAGACAGCACCCTTTCCTTAAACTATGGCTACACCTTC.

This clone was found once. The chain links TRBV9 to TRBJ2-3, with TRBD2 identical over 11 bases. Germline-derived CDR1 and CDR2 are SGDLS and YYNGEE. This CDR3 is built from 17 residues. V trimming: 2 bases; J trimming: 0 bases; junction bases outside the gene matches: 5. CDR3 coding DNA: TGTGCCAGCAGCGTTACTAGCGGGGGCCATAGCACAGATACGCAGTATTTT. This encodes CASSVTSGGHSTDTQYF.

The rearrangement links TRBV5-8 to TRBJ1-1; unclear D gene. CDR1 and CDR2 from the germline V gene are SGHTS and YDEGEE. Between the trimmed V and J ends, which lost 4 bases and 1 base, there was a span of 14 bases. This CDR3 region has 15 residues. Here the CDR3 DNA reads TGTGCCAGCAGCCGGAGGGTGGCCAGGAACACTGAAGCTTTCTTT. Translating gives CASSRRVARNTEAFF.

This rearrangement joins TRBV19 to TRBJ2-6; 8 bases map to TRBD2. The CDR3 extends over 19 amino acids. V dropped 3 bases and J dropped 4; count of bases not matched to a gene: 14. Germline V CDR1 and CDR2: LNHDA, SQIVND (reference sequence). DNA for the CDR3: TGTGCCAGTAGTATCCCCCTCGGAGCGGGGGTAGCAGGGGCCAACGTCCTGACTTTC. It is translated as CASSIPLGAGVAGANVLTF.

This chain links TRBV4-1 with TRBJ1-2; TRBD1 matches 10 bases. Germline CDR1 is MGHRA and CDR2 is YSYEKL. The CDR3 runs to 16 residues. The V and J ends lost 3 bases and 7 bases, in that order; junction bases with no gene match: 11. The chain's CDR3 is CASSHESRDRGFGYTF. In nucleotides, the CDR3 is TGCGCCAGCAGCCATGAATCCCGGGACAGGGGATTTGGCTACACCTTC.

The chain uses TRBV28 and TRBJ2-2; no clear D gene. The CDR3 is 12 residues long. The V end lost 11 bases, the J end lost 6 bases, and 13 bases lay between the germline ends. CDR1 is MDHEN and CDR2 is SYDVKM in the germline V gene. In nucleotides, the CDR3 is TGTGCCGGCAAGCCCTCGGCCGGGGAGCTGTTTTTT. Translation: CAGKPSAGELFF.

The chain recombines TRBV11-3 with TRBJ2-5, with D hard to call. V was shortened by 5 bases and J by 2 bases, with 9 bases between the two germline ends. The CDR3 is 13 residues long. CDR1 and CDR2 from the germline V gene are SGHNT and YENEEA. The CDR3 loop reads CASSKDWQETQYF. In DNA, the CDR3 is TGTGCCAGCAGCAAAGACTGGCAAGAGACCCAGTACTTC.

This rearrangement joins TRBV13 to TRBJ1-2, with 9 bases matching TRBD1. Trimming took 5 bases from V and 4 from J; bases not matched to a gene: 2. The CDR3 consists of 13 residues. Germline lookup yields CDR1 PRHDT and CDR2 FYEKMQ (reference sequence). Here the CDR3 DNA reads TGTGCCAGCAGCCAGGGACAGGGCTATGGCTACACCTTC. Encoded protein: CASSQGQGYGYTF.

This clone was observed a single time. The V call is TRBV7-9, the J call TRBJ2-7; 10 bases match TRBD1. This CDR3 contains 15 residues. Germline CDR1 and CDR2: SEHNR and FQNEAQ (reference sequence). V gave up 5 bases and J gave up 0 bases; unmatched junction bases: 4. The CDR3 sequence is CASSPWTGGSYEQYF. The CDR3 nucleotides read TGTGCCAGCAGCCCGTGGACAGGGGGCTCCTACGAGCAGTACTTC.

This chain joins TRBV27 and TRBJ1-2; 7 bases line up with TRBD1. Per the germline V gene, CDR1 is MNHEY and CDR2 is SMNVEV (reference sequence). The trim removed 5 bases at V and 0 bases at J, leaving 6 bases unmatched. The CDR3 is made up of 15 amino acids. This chain's CDR3 is CASSPGDRTNYGYTF. The CDR3 DNA follows: TGTGCCAGCAGTCCCGGGGACAGAACTAACTATGGCTACACCTTC.

V gene TRBV4-1 combines with J gene TRBJ2-1, with a tentative D call TRBD2 (6 bases). CDR1 MGHRA and CDR2 YSYEKL come from the germline V gene. This CDR3 is 16 amino acids long. V lost 0 bases to trimming and J lost 3 bases, with 12 bases between them. The CDR3 sequence is CASSQEEGISYNEQFF. DNA for the CDR3: TGCGCCAGCAGCCAAGAGGAGGGGATCAGCTACAATGAGCAGTTCTTC.

This rearrangement joins TRBV7-8 to TRBJ1-4, with a possible D match to TRBD1 (5 bases). V was pared by 2 bases and J by 7 bases, with 14 bases between. The CDR3 extends over 15 amino acids. CDR1 and CDR2 from the germline V gene are SGHVS and FQNEAQ. CDR3 residues: CASSLKDGRGEKLFF. The CDR3 nucleotides are TGTGCCAGCAGCTTAAAAGACGGAAGGGGTGAAAAACTGTTTTTT. Full variable domain (remainder filled in from reference TRBV7-8 and TRBJ1-4): GAGVSQSPRYKVAKRGQDVALRCDPISGHVSLFWYQQALGQGPEFLTYFQNEAQLDKSGLPSDRFFAERPEGSVSTLKIQRTQQEDSAVYLCASSLKDGRGEKLFFGSGTQLSVL.

The sample holds one count of this clone. The chain uses TRBV2 and TRBJ2-1; 10 positions agree with TRBD1. The germline V gene encodes CDR1 SNHLY and CDR2 FYNNEI. V trimming: 4 bases; J trimming: 1 base; junction bases outside the gene matches: 4. The CDR3 contains 16 residues. The chain's CDR3 is CASSVGTGASYNEQFF. The CDR3 bases are TGTGCCAGCAGTGTAGGGACAGGGGCTTCCTACAATGAGCAGTTCTTC.

The V call is TRBV6-5, the J call TRBJ1-2; D unclear. CDR1 is MNHEY and CDR2 is SVGAGI in the germline V gene. The CDR3 covers 15 residues. The V and J ends lost 0 bases and 13 bases respectively, with 21 bases between them. CDR3 residues: CASSYSEDRGGDCTF. CDR3 in DNA: TGTGCCAGCAGTTACTCGGAGGACCGGGGAGGTGACTGCACCTTC.